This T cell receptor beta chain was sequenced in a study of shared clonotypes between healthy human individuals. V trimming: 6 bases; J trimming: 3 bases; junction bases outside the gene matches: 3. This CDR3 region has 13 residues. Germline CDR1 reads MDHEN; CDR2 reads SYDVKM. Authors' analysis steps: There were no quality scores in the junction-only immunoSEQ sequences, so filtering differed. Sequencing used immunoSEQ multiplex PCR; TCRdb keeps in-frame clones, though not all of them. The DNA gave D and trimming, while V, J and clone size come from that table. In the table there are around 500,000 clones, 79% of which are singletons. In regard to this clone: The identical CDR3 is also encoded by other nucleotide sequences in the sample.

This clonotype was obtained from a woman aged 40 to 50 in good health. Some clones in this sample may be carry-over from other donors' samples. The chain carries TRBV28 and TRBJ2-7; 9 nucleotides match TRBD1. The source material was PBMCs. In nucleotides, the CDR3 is TGTGCCAGCAGAACAGGGGGCGACTACGAGCAGTACTTC. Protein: CASRTGGDYEQYF.